A selection of T cell receptor beta chains follows, all from one sample in a study of T cell repertoires in cytomegalovirus infection. TCRdb re-called the reads with MiXCR, one entry per CDR3 protein. The data contain about 250,000 distinct CDR3 sequences, 9% to 15% of them seen just once; the ten biggest clones take up around 1.6%. Sequencing input: PBMCs. The receptors originated from a human donor in good health (CMV status not recorded). Some clones in this sample may be carry-over from other donors' samples. Both conserved end residues are part of each CDR3.

j_call | v_call | cdr3_aa
TRBJ2-3 | TRBV6-1 | CASSEPAGPDTQYF
TRBJ2-5 | TRBV7-2 | CASSTGLAGVETQYF
TRBJ1-2 | TRBV30 | CAWTLGRLYGYTF
TRBJ1-1 | TRBV7-8 | CASSPPITEAFF
TRBJ2-7 | TRBV5-5 | CASSLAGTGTGEQYF
TRBJ2-1 | TRBV2 | CASSEERGREQFF
TRBJ2-7 | TRBV29-1 | CSGNLGHEQYF
TRBJ1-3 | TRBV7-9 | CASSPNSGQRGNTIYF
TRBJ1-5 | TRBV30 | CAWSVGQSNQPQHF
TRBJ2-7 | TRBV6-2/TRBV6-3 | CASSYRQPKGYEQYF
TRBJ2-1 | TRBV14 | CASSLGWEQFF
TRBJ2-1 | TRBV28 | CASSSGTLYNEQFF
TRBJ1-3 | TRBV7-9 | CASSLDKGNTIYF
TRBJ2-7 | TRBV6-5 | CASRLDSSYEQYF
TRBJ2-5 | TRBV19 | CASTSHRGETQYF
TRBJ2-1 | TRBV7-2 | CASSSALSRGEQFF
TRBJ1-1 | TRBV5-1 | CASSNPSMNTEAFF
TRBJ2-2 | TRBV20-1 | CSARDVEANTGELFF
TRBJ2-1 | TRBV29-1 | CSVPRPSYNEQFF
TRBJ2-3 | TRBV11-2 | CASSLDRGQADTQYF
TRBJ1-1 | TRBV11-3 | CASSLGEVGTEAFF
TRBJ2-3 | TRBV9 | CASSVGQGNVADTQYF
TRBJ1-5 | TRBV19 | CASKITDSIQPQHF
TRBJ2-7 | TRBV7-2 | CASSLDYRYEQYF
TRBJ1-4 | TRBV7-2 | CASSLAGGPGEKLFF
TRBJ1-1 | TRBV3-1 | CASSPPDRGFTEAFF
TRBJ2-3 | TRBV20-1 | CSAHGLMTDTQYF
TRBJ1-1 | TRBV18 | CASSPSRDRVGGTEAFF
TRBJ1-5 | TRBV2 | CASDWGPEQPQHF
TRBJ1-1 | TRBV12-5 | CASGLDSAEAFF
TRBJ1-1 | TRBV5-1 | CASSLSTGGVTEAFF
TRBJ1-1 | TRBV7-2 | CASSVQGNTEAFF
TRBJ1-2 | TRBV28 | CASSYTVGYTF
TRBJ2-7 | TRBV12-3/TRBV12-4 | CASSLGGTGNYEQYF
TRBJ1-1 | TRBV6-5 | CASSYVNLGMPTEAFF
TRBJ1-5 | TRBV2 | CASTQDRGDQPQHF